This TCR beta chain is from a study of OX40 agonist ivuxolimab in advanced cancers. Overall study context: Therapy given before enrollment (anti-PD-1, anti-PD-L1 or anti-CTLA-4) was allowed, and roughly 41% had some. Study-level results: CD4+ and CD8+ T cells in blood underwent clonal expansion by week 6 at 0.1 to 3.0 mg/kg. Some nonresponders likewise displayed low normalized T-cell clonal expansion.

Comments on this clone: Its antigen is not known.

V shed 5 bases, J shed 3 bases, and the junction held 5 bases outside the gene matches. The CDR3 sequence is 15 residues long. Germline lookup yields CDR1 MDHEN and CDR2 SYDVKM. Profiling relied on immunoSEQ multiplex PCR, and the TCRdb table lists in-frame clones only, not all of them. The repertoire holds tens of thousands of clones, with 80% to 90% as singletons. The specimen was CD4+ or CD8+ T cells sorted from blood, collected in a trial of the OX40 agonist ivuxolimab. This TCR was sampled from an adult with an advanced solid tumor such as melanoma, head and neck, liver or kidney cancer. This chain joins TRBV28 and TRBJ1-4, with 8 bases fitting TRBD1. CDR3 sequence: CASSPGQGANEKLFF. CDR3 DNA sequence: TGTGCCAGCAGTCCCGGACAGGGCGCTAATGAAAAACTGTTTTTT.